This T cell receptor beta chain was retrieved from a study of radiotherapy plus CTLA-4 blockade in lung cancer. Study at large: Overall, roughly 17% of patients showed an objective response, while 31% attained disease control. Study conclusions and caveats: Radiotherapy plus ipilimumab was followed by expansion in blood of tumor-derived TCR clones. Response, reportedly, was best predicted by interferon-beta along with early blood T cell clone dynamics.

Points on this clone: The antigen is undetermined.

Germline CDR1 is MNHEY and CDR2 is SVGAGI. Trimming left V 6 bases short and J 6 bases short, with 15 bases between. This CDR3 is 13 amino acids long. Chemo-refractory metastatic non-small-cell lung cancer patients were treated with focal radiation plus CTLA-4 blockade with ipilimumab. Repertoires were generated with immunoSEQ multiplex PCR, while TCRdb's copy carries only in-frame clones and drops some. This sample has around 80,000 clones, with about four fifths found just once. Material: peripheral blood, obtained from a patient treated with radiotherapy plus ipilimumab. The rearrangement joins TRBV6-5 to TRBJ2-7; no clear D gene. This TCR was recovered from a human donor with non-small cell lung cancer who had stable disease on radiotherapy plus ipilimumab. The CDR3 protein is CASRIDGFGEQYF. The CDR3 coding sequence is TGTGCCAGCAGAATAGACGGCTTCGGCGAGCAGTACTTC.